This TCR beta chain was identified during a study of blood T cell repertoires in COVID-19 (dated by TCRdb to about 2020). Looking at the study overall: Samples covering the acute and convalescent phases of COVID-19 were provided by collaborators in the United States, Italy and Spain. Where HLA class I and class II types were available, the types were taken from metadata supplied by the sample provider, not from assay-based typing. The prospective study material was composed of cDNA or gDNA derived from T cells, B-cell-depleted T cells, or PBMCs. Samples came from the ongoing ImmuneRACE study (first 160 participants) plus 1,254 subjects from 6 global collaborators. Deeply sampled blood TCRbeta repertoires from subjects exposed to, actively infected with, or recovered from COVID-19 were included in the dataset. The repertoires were released in a freely available public database meant as a resource for research on the immune response to SARS-CoV-2. Nearly every sample came with metadata listing a de-identified subject ID, COVID-19 status, age in years and sex. Beyond this particular receptor, the publication reports: How much clinical and demographic metadata was included differed by source and by participant, and the metadata was provided uncurated.

TCRbeta CDR3 regions were amplified from genomic DNA by means of the immunoSEQ Assay, a bias-controlled multiplex PCR. The authors' pipeline ran thus. The number of nucleated cells in each sample was estimated by amplification of reference gene primers within the assay. Sequence reads were collapsed and filtered to measure the absolute abundance of every unique TCRbeta CDR3 rearrangement. For each sample, productive Simpson clonality was calculated as the square root of Simpson's diversity index across productive rearrangements. Entries here come from immuneACCESS through TCRdb and include only in-frame sequences with V and J called. Some clones fail to appear in such tables; in the studies checked, an unresolved V gene covers under half of the shortfall, and the cause of the remainder is unknown. That table furnishes V, J and clone size, whereas the DNA furnished D and trimming. The sample table records 360,000 or so clones; more than 85% of these occur just once. The ten biggest clones cover approximately 3% of the sample.

Clipping removes 4 bases from V and 5 bases from J, with 2 as the unmatched junction base count. As encoded in the germline V gene (reference sequence), CDR1 is LGHDT while CDR2 is YNNKEL. From the cysteine up to the phenylalanine, the CDR3 has a length of 14 residues. The read is trimmed to its CDR3 DNA, 42 bases read in frame from base 1. In the prospective study, participants were 18 to 89 years old, resided in about two dozen geographic areas of the United States, and were enrolled through a virtual design. In the prospective study, cohorts were assigned on the basis of participant-reported clinical history obtained from a screening survey and a study questionnaire. For ImmuneRACE Cohort 3, a participant was defined as recovered based on two consecutive negative NP/OP PCR tests, clearance by a healthcare professional, or resolution of symptoms. Mobile phlebotomists in the prospective study collected whole blood, serum and a nasopharyngeal or oropharyngeal swab from every participant. Prospective study participants could optionally give additional blood draws and questionnaires over a roughly two-month period. Before DNA extraction, blood samples from the prospective study were shipped at room temperature or frozen.

Note on this clone: It lacks a known antigen. The input lacks base qualities; no much larger clone sits a single base away. Other DNA variants within this sample encode the same CDR3.

Recombination joined TRBV3-1 (or the pseudogene TRBV3-2) with TRBJ2-7, with 13 central nucleotides matching TRBD2. Sequencing was done on a sample of PBMCs or T cells enriched from blood (not recorded which). The source is a woman in her twenties or thirties who had recovered from COVID-19. The CDR3 sequence is CASSLGLAGDEQYF. The DNA is as follows: TGTGCCAGCAGCCTCGGACTAGCGGGAGACGAGCAGTACTTC.